The 30 T cell receptor beta chains reported below all come from one sample, sequenced in a study of regulatory T cells in long-lasting Graves disease. Time point indicated: newly diagnosed GD, antithyroid drugs for less than 3 months. The authors made the TCR library using RNA they extracted from PBMCs. Assembly of TCR beta libraries relied on iRepertoire HTBI primers together with Arm-PCR of CDR3 regions. TCRdb reprocessed the multiplex PCR reads with MiXCR, giving one entry per CDR3 protein. The data hold about half a million distinct CDR3 sequences, with 12% observed a single time. These data were likewise used in another study, on T cells in Graves' hyperthyroidism and ophthalmopathy.

Sequencing used peripheral blood mononuclear cells (PBMCs), obtained at new diagnosis, from a patient treated with antithyroid drugs. All receptors derive from a woman in her twenties or thirties with Graves disease.

This clonotype has a handful of counts. In DNA, the CDR3 is TGTGCCTGGAGTGCACCGGACAGGATCAACACTGAAGCTTTCTTT. Translated: CAWSAPDRINTEAFF. The V call is TRBV30, the J call TRBJ1-1; 7 bases are shared with TRBD1. V trimming: 1 base; J trimming: 2 bases; junction bases outside the gene matches: 7. The CDR3 has 15 amino acids. Germline V gene data show CDR1 as GTSNPN and CDR2 as SVGIG (reference sequence).

This clonotype appeared a few times. This chain links TRBV5-1 with TRBJ2-1; the D gene is possibly TRBD2 (6 bases). Germline lookup yields CDR1 SGHRS and CDR2 YFSETQ. This CDR3 has 16 amino acids. Trimming shortened V by 1 base and J by 10 bases, and 21 bases separated the two germline ends. The CDR3 nucleotides read TGCGCCAGCAGCTTGCCCACTACGGGAGAATTAAGAGAGCAGTTCTTC. Protein: CASSLPTTGELREQFF.

Ten or more counts support this clonotype. This chain links TRBV5-1 with TRBJ1-1; D may be TRBD1 (5 bases). The CDR3 spans 14 residues. CDR1 is SGHRS and CDR2 is YFSETQ in the germline V gene. Trimming stripped 3 bases from V and 6 bases from J, with 15 bases between. The CDR3, as DNA: TGCGCCAGCAGCTGGGGCACCCTAGGGCCTGAAGCTTTCTTT. It translates to CASSWGTLGPEAFF.

The chain joins TRBV15 to TRBJ1-1; possibly TRBD1 for D (5 bases). V lost 0 bases and J 5 bases, leaving 16 bases between the germline ends. Per the germline V gene, CDR1 is LNHNV and CDR2 is YYDKDF (reference sequence). The CDR3 is 16 residues long. DNA of the CDR3: TGTGCCACCAGCAGAGATTGGAGTGTAGGGGCAACTGAAGCTTTCTTT. It translates to CATSRDWSVGATEAFF.

This clonotype was counted at least ten times. The chain combines TRBV5-6 with TRBJ2-3, with 8 bases matching TRBD2. The CDR3 covers 16 residues. In germline, CDR1 is SGHDT, CDR2 YYEEEE. With V trimmed by 1 base and J by 4 bases, 8 bases remained unmatched. This chain's CDR3 is CASSLFQRGHSDTQYF. For the CDR3, the DNA is TGTGCCAGCAGCTTGTTTCAGCGGGGGCATTCAGATACGCAGTATTTT.

In this sample, this clonotype turned up many times. The chain is built from TRBV30 and TRBJ1-5; D is unclear. The germline V and J ends were trimmed by 0 bases and 2 bases, with 11 bases remaining between them. Per the germline V gene, CDR1 is GTSNPN and CDR2 is SVGIG (reference sequence). This CDR3 has 15 residues. The CDR3 DNA is TGTGCCTGGAGTGTATCGGGTGTCGGCAATCAGCCCCAGCATTTT. Protein: CAWSVSGVGNQPQHF. Full variable domain (rest looked up from reference TRBV30 and TRBJ1-5): SQTIHQWPATLVQPVGSPLSLECTVEGTSNPNLYWYRQAAGRGLQLLFYSVGIGQISSEVPQNLSASRPQDRQFILSSKKLLLSDSGFYLCAWSVSGVGNQPQHFGDGTRLSIL.

This clonotype occurred many times. The chain is built from TRBV7-9 and TRBJ2-2, with D tentatively TRBD1 (6 bases). Trimming stripped 5 bases from V and 4 bases from J, with 17 bases between. CDR3 length: 16 amino acids. CDR1 and CDR2 (germline): SEHNR, FQNEAQ (reference sequence). Written as DNA, the CDR3 is TGTGCCAGCAGCCAAATACAGGGACGCGGCACCGGGGAGCTGTTTTTT. Its translation is CASSQIQGRGTGELFF.

V and J are TRBV5-1 and TRBJ2-3, with a weak D call TRBD1 (6 bases). The CDR3 covers 14 residues. V dropped 1 base and J dropped 4 bases, with 10 bases sitting between them. Germline V gene sequence: CDR1 SGHRS, CDR2 YFSETQ. CDR3 residues: CASSLQGTADTQYF. DNA of the CDR3: TGCGCCAGCAGCTTGCAGGGGACGGCAGATACGCAGTATTTT.

Only a few counts were recorded for this clonotype. The V gene is TRBV4-3, the J gene TRBJ1-4; D gene uncertain. Germline CDR1 and CDR2: LGHNA and YSLEER. The CDR3 is made up of 20 amino acids. V was clipped by 0 bases and J by 8 bases, with 28 bases between them. DNA for the CDR3: TGCGCCAGCAGCCAAGATGGGGTCTTTATGTCTGCCCTGGGTAAGGAAAAACTGTTTTTT. It yields the protein CASSQDGVFMSALGKEKLFF.

This clonotype occurred many times. V gene TRBV6-2 or TRBV6-3 combines with J gene TRBJ2-7; the D gene could be TRBD1 or TRBD2 (6 bases each). There are 13 residues in the CDR3. Germline CDR1 and CDR2: MNHEY and SVGEGT. The V end was cut by 7 bases, the J end by 6 bases, with 16 bases between. CDR3 residues: CASTLRDNGEQYF. The CDR3 nucleotides are TGTGCCAGCACCCTGCGGGACAATGGCGAGCAGTACTTC.

The J gene is TRBJ1-5, the V gene TRBV4-1, with D uncertain. V lost 0 bases and J lost 2, with 11 bases in between. Germline V CDR1 and CDR2: MGHRA, YSYEKL. This CDR3 region has 16 residues. Here the CDR3 reads CASSQDLLWGNQPQHF. The DNA of the CDR3 is TGCGCCAGCAGCCAAGACCTCCTATGGGGCAATCAGCCCCAGCATTTT.

This clonotype appeared many times. The chain carries TRBV6-2 or TRBV6-3 and TRBJ2-1; 11 positions agree with TRBD2. Germline CDR1 is MNHEY and CDR2 is SVGEGT. This CDR3 has 19 amino acids. The trim removed 5 bases at V and 0 bases at J, leaving 12 bases unmatched. Here the CDR3 reads CASSETASGRWGSYNEQFF. The CDR3 region has the DNA TGTGCCAGCAGTGAGACGGCTAGCGGGAGGTGGGGCTCCTACAATGAGCAGTTCTTC.

In its sample, this clonotype was seen many times. The chain is built from TRBV11-2 and TRBJ2-4; unclear D gene. This CDR3 is built from 12 residues. V lost 5 bases to trimming and J lost 4 bases, with 6 bases between them. CDR1 is SGHAT, CDR2 FQNNGV, per germline. CDR3: CASSLTKNIQYF. CDR3 nucleotides: TGTGCCAGCAGCCTCACGAAAAACATTCAGTACTTC.

This clonotype has a count of ten or more. This chain connects TRBV6-5 to TRBJ2-1, with D possibly TRBD2 on 6 matching bases. V was pared by 2 bases and J by 9 bases, with 14 bases between. This CDR3 region has 14 residues. Germline CDR1 reads MNHEY; CDR2 reads SVGAGI. CDR3 residues: CASSYVGGVGEQFF. The CDR3 bases are TGTGCCAGCAGTTACGTGGGAGGAGTAGGTGAGCAGTTCTTC.

J is TRBJ2-1 and V is TRBV5-6; TRBD2 matches at 11 bases. Looked up from germline, CDR1 is SGHDT and CDR2 is YYEEEE. The CDR3 spans 16 residues. V lost 1 base and J lost 3; bases outside the gene matches: 3. The CDR3 nucleotides read TGTGCCAGCAGCTTGACTAGCGGGAGTATCTACAATGAGCAGTTCTTC. Amino acids: CASSLTSGSIYNEQFF.

This clonotype was detected only a few times. J is TRBJ1-1 and V is TRBV29-1; D not resolved. CDR1 is SQVTM and CDR2 is ANQGSEA in the germline V gene. V lost 8 bases and J 4 bases, leaving 8 bases between the germline ends. This CDR3 is 10 amino acids long. The CDR3 loop reads CSTESTEAFF. The CDR3 coding sequence is TGCAGCACGGAATCCACTGAAGCTTTCTTT.

As concerns this clonotype: It may be a read error: a sequence one base away is much more abundant. In DNA, the CDR3 is TGCGCCGGCAGCTTGGGGCGGGACGGAACCTACGAGCAGTACTTC. Protein: CAGSLGRDGTYEQYF. V gene TRBV5-1 combines with J gene TRBJ2-7; tentatively, D is TRBD2 (6 bases). Germline V gene lookup returns CDR1 SGHRS and CDR2 YFSETQ. The CDR3 consists of 15 residues.

The chain combines TRBV18 with TRBJ2-7; D is perhaps TRBD1 (6 bases). The CDR3 is made up of 16 amino acids. Per germline, CDR1 KGHSH and CDR2 LQKENI. Trimming took 3 bases from V and 0 from J, leaving 15 bases between them. The CDR3, as DNA: TGTGCCAGCTCACCGAAACAGGGCTCGAGCTCCTACGAGCAGTACTTC. Translating gives CASSPKQGSSSYEQYF. The full variable domain, its missing parts supplied by reference TRBV18 and TRBJ2-7, is NAGVMQNPRHLVRRRGQEARLRCSPMKGHSHVYWYRQLPEEGLKFMVYLQKENIIDESGMPKERFSAEFPKEGPSILRIQQVVRGDSAAYFCASSPKQGSSSYEQYFGPGTRLTVT.

This clonotype has ten or more counts. The chain combines TRBV11-2 with TRBJ1-1; D may be TRBD1 (6 bases). Germline assignment: CDR1 SGHAT and CDR2 FQNNGV. Trimming left V 6 bases short and J 3 bases short, with 14 bases between. The CDR3 spans 14 residues. The CDR3 region is CASRKPGQYTEAFF. The CDR3 nucleotides read TGTGCCAGCAGAAAACCCGGACAGTACACTGAAGCTTTCTTT.

About this clonotype itself: A far more abundant clone sits one base away, making this likely a read error. This chain links TRBV2 with TRBJ2-1; 9 positions agree with TRBD1. Germline V CDR1 and CDR2: SNHLY, FYNNEI. The CDR3 length is 17 residues. V shed 8 bases and J 13 bases; nucleotides not matched to a gene: 24. CDR3 nucleotide sequence: TGTGCCAGCCAATACGCTTGGGACAGGGTTGGCCAAGAGACCCAGTTCTTC. Its translation: CASQYAWDRVGQETQFF.

This clonotype occurred many times. V and J are TRBV7-2 and TRBJ1-2; 7 bases match TRBD1. V dropped 5 bases and J dropped 7; count of bases not matched to a gene: 16. The CDR3 totals 16 residues. Germline V lookup: CDR1 SGHTA, CDR2 FQGNSA. CDR3 in amino acids: CASSPTGMGISGGYTF. CDR3 sequence (DNA): TGTGCCAGCAGCCCGACAGGGATGGGCATTTCGGGTGGCTACACCTTC.

The genes are TRBV9 and TRBJ2-5; tentatively, D is TRBD2 (7 bases). This CDR3 contains 17 residues. Trimming removed 4 bases at V and 5 bases at J, with 24 bases between. CDR1 is SGDLS and CDR2 is YYNGEE in the germline V gene. The CDR3 DNA is TGTGCCAGCAGCTCAAGGGGGGGAGTCGGGATAGAGGAGACCCAGTACTTC. Translation: CASSSRGGVGIEETQYF.

This clonotype was recorded many times. This sequence joins TRBV19 and TRBJ1-2, with a tentative D call TRBD1 (5 bases). The CDR3 extends over 15 amino acids. The ends were cut back, 5 bases at V and 6 bases at J, with 19 bases in the middle. The germline V gene encodes CDR1 LNHDA and CDR2 SQIVND (reference sequence). As DNA, the CDR3 is TGTGCCAGTAGTTGGGACGGACACCTCAAGAATGGCTACACCTTC. This gives the protein CASSWDGHLKNGYTF.

There are a few counts of this clonotype. The chain carries TRBV30 and TRBJ2-7; D is tentatively TRBD1 or TRBD2 (5 bases each). Trimming left V 5 bases short and J 3 bases short, with 17 bases between. CDR1 is GTSNPN and CDR2 is SVGIG in the germline V gene (reference sequence). The CDR3 sequence is 14 residues long. This CDR3 is CAWGRDRGGYEQYF. In DNA, the CDR3 is TGTGCCTGGGGCCGGGACCGAGGAGGCTACGAGCAGTACTTC. The variable domain in full, with the rest retrieved from reference TRBV30 and TRBJ2-7, is SQTIHQWPATLVQPVGSPLSLECTVEGTSNPNLYWYRQAAGRGLQLLFYSVGIGQISSEVPQNLSASRPQDRQFILSSKKLLLSDSGFYLCAWGRDRGGYEQYFGPGTRLTVT.

This clonotype occurred many times. The chain has TRBV7-3 and TRBJ2-3; 9 bases fit TRBD2. The CDR3 extends over 14 amino acids. CDR1 SGHTA and CDR2 FQGTGA come from the germline V gene. With V trimmed by 1 base and J by 5 bases, 1 base remained unmatched. CDR3 bases: TGTGCCAGCAGCTTAAGCGGGAGGGTAGATACGCAGTATTTT. Translation: CASSLSGRVDTQYF.

This clonotype came up many times. This rearrangement joins TRBV20-1 to TRBJ2-1; either TRBD1 or TRBD2 may fit D (6 bases each). CDR3 length: 11 residues. V was pared by 5 bases and J by 7 bases, with 9 bases between. Germline V lookup: CDR1 DFQATT, CDR2 SNEGSKA (reference sequence). CDR3 coding DNA: TGCAGTGCTTGGAGGGGGAATGAGCAGTTCTTC. It encodes CSAWRGNEQFF.

The rearrangement joins TRBV5-4 to TRBJ2-7; no definite D call. V dropped 0 bases and J dropped 3 bases, with 10 bases sitting between them. Germline lookup yields CDR1 SGHNT and CDR2 YYREEE (reference sequence). This CDR3 region has 14 residues. The CDR3 nucleotides are TGTGCCAGCAGCTTGGCCCCCCGTCTCTACGAGCAGTACTTC. Translated: CASSLAPRLYEQYF.

This clonotype was seen more than once but under ten times. CDR3 sequence reads: CASSLARGLEMNTEAFF. The DNA for the CDR3 is TGTGCCAGCAGCTTAGCCAGGGGGCTAGAGATGAACACTGAAGCTTTCTTT. The rearrangement joins TRBV7-9 to TRBJ1-1, with 8 bases matching TRBD1. J lost 0 bases, V lost 0 bases, and 6 bases had no gene match. CDR1 SEHNR and CDR2 FQNEAQ come from the germline V gene (reference sequence). This CDR3 contains 17 residues.

This clonotype was picked up many times. V and J are TRBV30 and TRBJ1-1; 7 nucleotides match TRBD1. Germline V gene sequence: CDR1 GTSNPN, CDR2 SVGIG (reference sequence). The CDR3 totals 12 residues. Trimming at V came to 4 bases and at J to 5 bases, leaving 4 bases not matched to a gene. The CDR3 spells CAWIRGWTEAFF. As DNA, the CDR3 is TGTGCCTGGATCAGGGGGTGGACTGAAGCTTTCTTT.

Many counts were recorded for this clonotype. V usage is TRBV2 and J usage is TRBJ1-5; D might be TRBD1 (6 bases). The length of the CDR3 is 14 residues. Germline V gene lookup returns CDR1 SNHLY and CDR2 FYNNEI. Between the trimmed V and J ends, which lost 1 base and 11 bases, there was a span of 15 bases. The DNA for the CDR3 is TGTGCCAGCAGTGAAGAGGGCTGGGGGCAGACCCAGCATTTT. It yields the protein CASSEEGWGQTQHF.